The 24 T cell receptor beta chains given below trace back to one sample, sequenced in a study of OX40 agonist ivuxolimab in advanced cancers. Sequencing was performed with immunoSEQ multiplex PCR; in TCRdb, only in-frame clones are kept and a portion is missing. The sample lists tens of thousands of clones, approximately 91% seen once, with roughly 14% in the top ten. The sequencing here drew on CD4+ or CD8+ T cells sorted from blood, taken in a trial of the OX40 agonist ivuxolimab. The receptors stem from an adult with an advanced solid tumor such as melanoma, head and neck, liver or kidney cancer.

This clone has just one count. The chain joins TRBV2 to TRBJ2-7; TRBD2 aligns across 9 bases. V dropped 10 bases and J dropped 3; count of bases not matched to a gene: 13. The CDR3 is 15 residues long. CDR1 and CDR2 from the germline V gene are SNHLY and FYNNEI. CDR3 sequence (DNA): TGTGCCACCAACCCCCTCCGGACTAGCGACTACGAGCAGTACTTC. It specifies CATNPLRTSDYEQYF.

V is TRBV7-9 and J is TRBJ2-3, with D hard to call. The CDR3 sequence is 12 residues long. Per germline, CDR1 SEHNR and CDR2 FQNEAQ (reference sequence). V dropped 3 bases and J dropped 5 bases, with 6 bases sitting between them. CDR3: CASSFLGDTQYF. The CDR3 nucleotides are TGTGCCAGCAGCTTTCTGGGAGATACGCAGTATTTT.

The CDR3 DNA reads TGTGCCAGCAGTTACTATCCCGACACGAACGAAAAACTGTTTTTT. It yields the protein CASSYYPDTNEKLFF. This sequence joins TRBV6-5 and TRBJ1-4; D is unresolved. This CDR3 comprises 15 residues. Trimming removed 1 base at V and 8 bases at J, with 14 bases between. Germline CDR1 reads MNHEY; CDR2 reads SVGAGI.

The chain combines TRBV5-1 with TRBJ2-1, with D unclear. The CDR3 has 13 residues. Germline-derived CDR1 and CDR2 are SGHRS and YFSETQ. Trimming pared 2 bases from V and 6 bases from J, leaving 9 bases between. The CDR3 here is CASSLPSANEQFF. For the CDR3, the DNA is TGCGCCAGCAGCTTACCCAGCGCCAATGAGCAGTTCTTC.

V gene TRBV15 combines with J gene TRBJ1-4; D unclear. The V end was cut by 3 bases, the J end by 0 bases, with 11 bases between. The CDR3 runs to 16 residues. Per germline, CDR1 LNHNV and CDR2 YYDKDF (reference sequence). The chain's CDR3 is CATSSESDATNEKLFF. The DNA for the CDR3 is TGTGCCACCAGCAGCGAATCAGATGCAACTAATGAAAAACTGTTTTTT.

The J gene is TRBJ1-2, the V gene TRBV19; weak D call: TRBD1 (5 bases). This CDR3 is 13 amino acids long. Germline-derived CDR1 and CDR2 are LNHDA and SQIVND (reference sequence). Trimming took off 7 bases at V and 4 bases at J, with 13 bases between the two ends. CDR3 amino acids: CASKPLGGYGYTF. CDR3 nucleotides: TGTGCCAGTAAGCCCTTGGGGGGCTATGGCTACACCTTC. Supplemented by reference TRBV19 and TRBJ1-2, the full variable domain reads DGGITQSPKYLFRKEGQNVTLSCEQNLNHDAMYWYRQDPGQGLRLIYYSQIVNDFQKGDIAEGYSVSREKKESFPLTVTSAQKNPTAFYLCASKPLGGYGYTFGSGTRLTVV.

The CDR3 DNA reads TGTGCCAGCAGTTCAGTGAGGGAGACGGATTCCTACGAGCAGTACTTC. It codes for CASSSVRETDSYEQYF. The J gene is TRBJ2-7, the V gene TRBV28, with D possibly matching TRBD2 (5 bases). There are 16 residues in the CDR3. Trimming left V 4 bases short and J 1 base short, with 17 bases between. Germline V lookup: CDR1 MDHEN, CDR2 SYDVKM.

This clone is a singleton in its sample. This sequence joins TRBV5-6 and TRBJ2-7, with 11 bases aligning to TRBD1. This CDR3 has 15 amino acids. Germline V gives CDR1 SGHDT, CDR2 YYEEEE. Losses at the gene ends were 3 bases for V and 4 bases for J; bases not matched to a gene: 6. Written as DNA, the CDR3 is TGTGCCAGCAGCTCCCGGGACAGGGGGTTTTACGAGCAGTACTTC. It encodes CASSSRDRGFYEQYF.

The V call is TRBV28, the J call TRBJ2-1; 10 bases agree with TRBD2. Germline V gives CDR1 MDHEN, CDR2 SYDVKM. Trimming removed 3 bases from V and 2 bases from J; junction bases left unmatched: 4. The CDR3 sequence is 16 residues long. This CDR3 reads CASSLLAGVTYNEQFF. In DNA, the CDR3 is TGTGCCAGCAGTTTGCTAGCGGGGGTAACCTACAATGAGCAGTTCTTC. Variable domain in full (rest from reference TRBV28 and TRBJ2-1): DVKVTQSSRYLVKRTGEKVFLECVQDMDHENMFWYRQDPGLGLRLIYFSYDVKMKEKGDIPEGYSVSREKKERFSLILESASTNQTSMYLCASSLLAGVTYNEQFFGPGTRLTVL.

The CDR3 here is CASSYSSSHYNEQFF. The CDR3 DNA is TGTGCCAGCAGTTACTCGAGTTCCCACTACAATGAGCAGTTCTTC. The gene calls are TRBV6-5 and TRBJ2-1, with D unresolved. Germline V gives CDR1 MNHEY, CDR2 SVGAGI. The CDR3 covers 15 residues. The germline V and J ends were trimmed by 0 bases and 3 bases, with 9 bases remaining between them.

The chain joins TRBV27 to TRBJ1-2; TRBD1 agrees at 10 bases. The junction had 6 bases not matched to a gene; V was cut back by 3 bases and J by 5 bases. The CDR3 contains 15 residues. CDR1 MNHEY and CDR2 SMNVEV come from the germline V gene (reference sequence). DNA of the CDR3: TGTGCCAGCAGTTTCACGGGACAGGGGAGTTATGGCTACACCTTC. The encoded protein is CASSFTGQGSYGYTF.

The chain uses TRBV7-2 and TRBJ1-2, with no clear D. V lost 10 bases and J 1 base, leaving 4 bases between the germline ends. The CDR3 loop spans 10 amino acids. The germline CDR1 and CDR2 sequences are SGHTA and FQGNSA. In DNA, the CDR3 is TGTGCCACCATTAACTATGGCTACACCTTC. It specifies CATINYGYTF.

Written as DNA, the CDR3 is TGCGCCAGCAGTGAGTCCCAGGGACAGGGGGCTCAATCCCTTTACAATGAGCAGTTCTTC. Translated, it gives CASSESQGQGAQSLYNEQFF. The chain couples TRBV10-1 to TRBJ2-1, with 12 bases identical to TRBD1. Germline V gives CDR1 WNHNN, CDR2 SYGVQD (reference sequence). With 0 bases clipped from V and 4 bases from J, the junction kept 13 bases outside the gene matches. The CDR3 has 20 residues.

The CDR3 DNA reads TGTGCCAGCAGCGTGGTTGTGGGCTCCTACAATGAGCAGTTCTTC. Translation gives CASSVVVGSYNEQFF. The rearrangement uses TRBV7-3 and TRBJ2-1; D gene ambiguous. The germline V and J ends were trimmed by 5 bases and 0 bases, with 11 bases remaining between them. Germline-derived CDR1 and CDR2 are SGHTA and FQGTGA. The CDR3 is made up of 15 amino acids.

The chain uses TRBV7-6 and TRBJ2-1, with TRBD2 matching 7 bases. The CDR3 spans 16 residues. The germline V gene encodes CDR1 SGHVS and CDR2 FNYEAQ. Losses at the gene ends were 1 base for V and 5 bases for J; bases not matched to a gene: 8. The CDR3 is CASSLVGEGLDNEQFF. CDR3 sequence (DNA): TGTGCCAGCAGCTTAGTGGGGGAGGGCCTTGACAATGAGCAGTTCTTC.

The chain links TRBV4-3 to TRBJ2-7; TRBD1 matches 9 bases. The CDR3 runs 15 residues. From germline, CDR1 is LGHNA and CDR2 YSLEER. The junction had 3 bases not matched to a gene; V was cut back by 0 bases and J by 3 bases. The CDR3 sequence: CASSQEETGGYEQYF. The CDR3 DNA follows: TGCGCCAGCAGCCAAGAGGAGACAGGGGGCTACGAGCAGTACTTC.

This clone occurred a few times. Here the CDR3 DNA reads TGTGCCAGCAGCCCGGACAGGGGTTGGCAAGAGACCCAGTACTTC. This codes for CASSPDRGWQETQYF. This chain uses TRBV7-9 with TRBJ2-5; 9 bases are shared with TRBD1. Unmatched junction bases numbered 6, after V lost 5 bases and J lost 2 bases. This CDR3 is built from 15 residues. Germline CDR1 reads SEHNR; CDR2 reads FQNEAQ (reference sequence).

The chain uses TRBV13 and TRBJ2-1, with D perhaps TRBD2 (6 bases). V lost 5 bases to trimming and J lost 0 bases, with 14 bases between them. The CDR3 extends over 16 amino acids. Per germline, CDR1 PRHDT and CDR2 FYEKMQ (reference sequence). The CDR3: CASSLQGGNSYNEQFF. The CDR3 region has the DNA TGTGCCAGCAGCCTGCAGGGAGGCAACTCCTACAATGAGCAGTTCTTC.

This clone has just one count. The chain recombines TRBV4-1 with TRBJ1-6, with D possibly matching TRBD1 (5 bases). CDR3 length: 14 residues. Between the trimmed V and J ends, which lost 4 bases and 5 bases, there was a span of 9 bases. Germline CDR1 reads MGHRA; CDR2 reads YSYEKL. CDR3: CASSLRGDNSPLHF. The CDR3 region has the DNA TGCGCCAGCAGCCTACGGGGGGATAATTCACCCCTCCACTTT.

V usage is TRBV5-8 and J usage is TRBJ1-6; D call uncertain. Germline lookup yields CDR1 SGHTS and CDR2 YDEGEE. There are 12 residues in the CDR3. Trimming removed 0 bases from V and 10 bases from J, with 5 bases in between. The CDR3 DNA sequence: TGTGCCAGCAGCTTGGTGTTGTCACCCCTCCACTTT. Its translation: CASSLVLSPLHF.

The chain joins TRBV13 to TRBJ2-1; TRBD2 matches at 12 bases. The ends lost 2 bases at V and 9 bases at J; junction bases unmatched: 8. The CDR3 spans 16 residues. In germline, CDR1 is PRHDT, CDR2 FYEKMQ (reference sequence). The CDR3 DNA reads TGTGCCAGCAGCTTACGAGGGCTAGCGGGAGGGAGTGAGCAGTTCTTC. This codes for CASSLRGLAGGSEQFF.

The genes are TRBV7-9 and TRBJ2-5; 10 bases map to TRBD1. The J call may be in error: the DNA end matches TRBJ2-7 better. Germline V lookup: CDR1 SEHNR, CDR2 FQNEAQ (reference sequence). The CDR3 has 16 amino acids. DNA for the CDR3: TGTGCCAGCAGCCCCGGAGGGGACAGGGGTAGGTACGAGCAGTACTTC. This codes for CASSPGGDRGRYEQYF.

The gene calls are TRBV27 and TRBJ2-1; D gene uncertain. The germline V and J ends were trimmed by 0 bases and 7 bases, with 7 bases remaining between them. Per germline, CDR1 MNHEY and CDR2 SMNVEV (reference sequence). The CDR3 consists of 13 residues. CDR3 nucleotides: TGTGCCAGCAGTTTATCGAAATGGAATGAGCAGTTCTTC. It translates to CASSLSKWNEQFF.

CDR3 DNA: TGTGCCAGTAGGGACTCAATCGACGAGCAGTACTTC. It is translated as CASRDSIDEQYF. The chain recombines TRBV19 with TRBJ2-7; possible D gene TRBD2, 5 bases. Trimming removed 6 bases from V and 5 bases from J, with 11 bases in between. This CDR3 spans 12 amino acids. From germline, CDR1 is LNHDA and CDR2 SQIVND (reference sequence).